This T cell receptor beta chain was identified during a study of vaccination effects on CD4 cells after COVID-19. CD4+ T cells were isolated after about nine days of culture. All participants had two doses of either the BNT162b2 or mRNA-1273 vaccine. The CDR3 spans 12 residues. V gave up 8 bases and J gave up 13 bases; unmatched junction bases: 11. From germline, CDR1 is SNHLY and CDR2 FYNNEI. Repertoires were generated with immunoSEQ multiplex PCR, while TCRdb's copy carries only in-frame clones and drops some. Of tens of thousands of clones listed, roughly 74% are singletons. In the case of this clone: Its antigen is as yet unknown.

The source was CD4+ T cells from PBMCs cultured without peptide, collected after COVID-19 vaccination. The chain is built from TRBV2 and TRBJ2-1, with 7 bases aligning to TRBD1. This TCR came from a human donor who received a COVID-19 vaccine. The CDR3 nucleotides read TGTGCCAGCGCGACCGACAGGGTAGTCCAGTTCTTC. Protein product: CASATDRVVQFF. The whole variable domain, filled in from reference TRBV2 and TRBJ2-1, reads EPEVTQTPSHQVTQMGQEVILRCVPISNHLYFYWYRQILGQKVEFLVSFYNNEISEKSEIFDDQFSVERPDGSNFTLKIRSTKLEDSAMYFCASATDRVVQFFGPGTRLTVL.